This entry describes one T cell receptor (beta chain). What it binds is unknown. The data were taken from a study of T cell responses to AZD1222 COVID-19 vaccine. Sequenced by immunoSEQ multiplex PCR; TCRdb stores in-frame clones only, minus some. The sample holds 79,000 or so clones, about 92% seen once. Second-dose recipients at about 4 or about 12 weeks were treated as one pooled group. Findings and caveats of the study: Reports say nearly half of spike-specific TCRs go after unmutated variant regions.

The sequence derives from an adult who received the AZD1222 COVID-19 vaccine. The material was peripheral blood, obtained 28 days after the second AZD1222 dose.

The CDR3 bases are TGTGCCAGCAGTTCACCTGGGCAGGGAGGGTATCAGCCCCAGCATTTT. Protein product: CASSSPGQGGYQPQHF. V usage is TRBV27 and J usage is TRBJ1-5, with a tentative D call TRBD1 (5 bases). The CDR3 runs to 16 residues. Germline V gene data show CDR1 as MNHEY and CDR2 as SMNVEV (reference sequence). Trimming removed 4 bases from V and 5 bases from J, with 18 bases in between.